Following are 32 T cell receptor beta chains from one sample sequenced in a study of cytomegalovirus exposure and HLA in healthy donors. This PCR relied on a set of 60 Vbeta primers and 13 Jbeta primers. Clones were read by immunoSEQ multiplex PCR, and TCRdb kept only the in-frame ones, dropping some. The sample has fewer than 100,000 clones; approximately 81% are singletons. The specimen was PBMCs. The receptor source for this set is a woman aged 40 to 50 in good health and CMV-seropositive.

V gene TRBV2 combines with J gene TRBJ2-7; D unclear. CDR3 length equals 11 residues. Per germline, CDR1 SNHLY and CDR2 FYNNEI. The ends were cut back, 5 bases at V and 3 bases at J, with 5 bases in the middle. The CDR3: CASSRDYEQYF. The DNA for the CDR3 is TGTGCCAGCAGTCGAGACTACGAGCAGTACTTC.

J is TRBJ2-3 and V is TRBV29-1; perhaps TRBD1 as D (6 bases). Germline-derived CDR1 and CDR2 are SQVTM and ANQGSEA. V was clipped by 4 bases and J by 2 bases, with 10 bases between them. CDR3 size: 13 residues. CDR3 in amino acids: CSVGTADTDTQYF. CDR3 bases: TGCAGCGTTGGGACAGCAGACACAGATACGCAGTATTTT.

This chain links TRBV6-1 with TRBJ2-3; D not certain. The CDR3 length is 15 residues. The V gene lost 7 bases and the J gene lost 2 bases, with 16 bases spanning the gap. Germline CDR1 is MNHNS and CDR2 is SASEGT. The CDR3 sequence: CASKTEQLTTDTQYF. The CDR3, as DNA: TGTGCCAGCAAGACTGAGCAGCTCACCACAGATACGCAGTATTTT.

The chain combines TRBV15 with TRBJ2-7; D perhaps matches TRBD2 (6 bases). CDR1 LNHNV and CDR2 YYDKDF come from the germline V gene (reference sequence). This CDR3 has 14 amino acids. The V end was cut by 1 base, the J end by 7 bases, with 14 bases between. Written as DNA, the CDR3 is TGTGCCACCAGCAGAGGACTAGGGGTGTGGGAGCAGTACTTC. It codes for CATSRGLGVWEQYF. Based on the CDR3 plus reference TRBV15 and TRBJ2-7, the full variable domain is DAMVIQNPRYQVTQFGKPVTLSCSQTLNHNVMYWYQQKSSQAPKLLFHYYDKDFNNEADTPDNFQSRRPNTSFCFLDIRSPGLGDTAMYLCATSRGLGVWEQYFGPGTRLTVT.

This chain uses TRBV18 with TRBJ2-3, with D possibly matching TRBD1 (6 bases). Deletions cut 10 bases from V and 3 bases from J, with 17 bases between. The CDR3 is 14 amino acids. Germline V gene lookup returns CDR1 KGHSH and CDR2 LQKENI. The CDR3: CATKQGGWTDTQYF. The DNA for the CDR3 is TGTGCCACTAAACAGGGTGGTTGGACAGATACGCAGTATTTT.

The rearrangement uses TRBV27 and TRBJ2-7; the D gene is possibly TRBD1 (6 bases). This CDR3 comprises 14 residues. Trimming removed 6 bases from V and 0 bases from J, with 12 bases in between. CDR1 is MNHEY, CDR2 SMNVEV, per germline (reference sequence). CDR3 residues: CASSQDRYSYEQYF. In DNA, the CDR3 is TGTGCCAGCAGCCAGGACAGATACTCCTACGAGCAGTACTTC.

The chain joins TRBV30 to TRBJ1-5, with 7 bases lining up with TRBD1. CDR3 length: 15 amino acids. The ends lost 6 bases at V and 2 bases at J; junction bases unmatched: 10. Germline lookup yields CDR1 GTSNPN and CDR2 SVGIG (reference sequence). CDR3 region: CACNNRGERNQPQHF. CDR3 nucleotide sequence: TGTGCCTGTAATAACAGGGGCGAACGCAATCAGCCCCAGCATTTT.

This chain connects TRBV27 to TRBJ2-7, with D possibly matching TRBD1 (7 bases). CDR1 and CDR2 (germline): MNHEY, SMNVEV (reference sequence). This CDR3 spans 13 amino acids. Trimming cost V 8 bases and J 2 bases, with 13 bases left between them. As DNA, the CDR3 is TGTGCCAGCGGAATCAGGGGGGCCTACGAGCAGTACTTC. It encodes CASGIRGAYEQYF.

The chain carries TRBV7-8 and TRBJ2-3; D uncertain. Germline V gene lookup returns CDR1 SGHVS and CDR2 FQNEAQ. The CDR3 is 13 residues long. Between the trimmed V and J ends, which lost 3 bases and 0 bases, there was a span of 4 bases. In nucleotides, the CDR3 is TGTGCCAGCAGCTTCGGTAGCACAGATACGCAGTATTTT. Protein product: CASSFGSTDTQYF. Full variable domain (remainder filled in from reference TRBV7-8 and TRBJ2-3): GAGVSQSPRYKVAKRGQDVALRCDPISGHVSLFWYQQALGQGPEFLTYFQNEAQLDKSGLPSDRFFAERPEGSVSTLKIQRTQQEDSAVYLCASSFGSTDTQYFGPGTRLTVL.

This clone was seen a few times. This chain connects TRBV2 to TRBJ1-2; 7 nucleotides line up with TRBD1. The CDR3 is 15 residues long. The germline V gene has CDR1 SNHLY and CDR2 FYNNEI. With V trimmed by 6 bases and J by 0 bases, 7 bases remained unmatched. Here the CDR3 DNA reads TGTGCCAGCAGGCCCGACAGGGTCCCTAACTATGGCTACACCTTC. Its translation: CASRPDRVPNYGYTF.

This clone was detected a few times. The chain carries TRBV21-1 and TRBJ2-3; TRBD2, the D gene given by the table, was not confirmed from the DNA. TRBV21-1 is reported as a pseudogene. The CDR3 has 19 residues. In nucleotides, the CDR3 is TGTGCCAGCAGCAAAGGCGTGGGGACTAGCGGGAGCCCCACAGATACGCAGTATTTT. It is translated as CASSKGVGTSGSPTDTQYF.

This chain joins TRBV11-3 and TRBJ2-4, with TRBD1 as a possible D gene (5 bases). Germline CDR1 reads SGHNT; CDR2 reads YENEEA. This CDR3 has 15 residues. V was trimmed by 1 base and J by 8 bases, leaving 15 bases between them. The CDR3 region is CASSLVSSLGHIQYF. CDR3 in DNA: TGTGCCAGCAGCTTAGTTTCTAGTCTGGGGCACATTCAGTACTTC. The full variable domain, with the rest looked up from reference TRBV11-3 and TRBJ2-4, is EAGVVQSPRYKIIEKKQPVAFWCNPISGHNTLYWYLQNLGQGPELLIRYENEEAVDDSQLPKDRFSAERLKGVDSTLKIQPAELGDSAVYLCASSLVSSLGHIQYFGAGTRLSVL.

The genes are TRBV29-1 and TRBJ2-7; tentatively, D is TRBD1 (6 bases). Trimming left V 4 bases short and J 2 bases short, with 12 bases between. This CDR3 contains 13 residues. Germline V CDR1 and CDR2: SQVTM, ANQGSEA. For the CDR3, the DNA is TGCAGCGTTGTAAGGACAGTGACCTACGAGCAGTACTTC. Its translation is CSVVRTVTYEQYF.

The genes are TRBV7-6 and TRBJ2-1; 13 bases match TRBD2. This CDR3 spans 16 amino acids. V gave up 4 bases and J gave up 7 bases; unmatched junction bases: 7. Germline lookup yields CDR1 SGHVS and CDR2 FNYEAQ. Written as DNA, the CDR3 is TGTGCCAGCAGCTCCGTACTAGCGGGAGGGGATAATGAGCAGTTCTTC. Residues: CASSSVLAGGDNEQFF. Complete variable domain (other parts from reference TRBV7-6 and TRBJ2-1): GAGVSQSPRYKVTKRGQDVALRCDPISGHVSLYWYRQALGQGPEFLTYFNYEAQQDKSGLPNDRFSAERPEGSISTLTIQRTEQRDSAMYRCASSSVLAGGDNEQFFGPGTRLTVL.

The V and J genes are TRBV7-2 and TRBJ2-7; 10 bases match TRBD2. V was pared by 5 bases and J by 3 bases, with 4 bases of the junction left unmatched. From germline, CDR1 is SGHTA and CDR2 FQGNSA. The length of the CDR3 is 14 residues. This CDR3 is CASSARTSGYEQYF. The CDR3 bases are TGTGCCAGCAGCGCGCGGACTAGCGGCTACGAGCAGTACTTC.

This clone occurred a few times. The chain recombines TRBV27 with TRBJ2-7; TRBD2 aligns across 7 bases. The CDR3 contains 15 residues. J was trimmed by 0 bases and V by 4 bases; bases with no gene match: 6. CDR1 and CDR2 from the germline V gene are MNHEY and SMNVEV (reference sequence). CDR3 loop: CASSSGREPSYEQYF. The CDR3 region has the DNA TGTGCCAGCAGTTCGGGGCGGGAGCCCTCCTACGAGCAGTACTTC.

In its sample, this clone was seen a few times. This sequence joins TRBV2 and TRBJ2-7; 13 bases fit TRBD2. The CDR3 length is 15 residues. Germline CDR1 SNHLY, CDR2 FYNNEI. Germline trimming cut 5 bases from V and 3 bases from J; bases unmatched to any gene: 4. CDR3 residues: CASSLGLAGVYEQYF. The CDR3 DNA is TGTGCCAGCAGTCTTGGACTAGCGGGAGTCTACGAGCAGTACTTC. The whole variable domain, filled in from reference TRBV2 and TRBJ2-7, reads EPEVTQTPSHQVTQMGQEVILRCVPISNHLYFYWYRQILGQKVEFLVSFYNNEISEKSEIFDDQFSVERPDGSNFTLKIRSTKLEDSAMYFCASSLGLAGVYEQYFGPGTRLTVT.

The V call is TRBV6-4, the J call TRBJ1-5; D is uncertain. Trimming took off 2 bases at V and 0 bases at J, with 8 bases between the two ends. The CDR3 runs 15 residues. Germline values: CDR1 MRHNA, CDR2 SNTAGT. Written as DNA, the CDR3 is TGTGCCAGCAGTGACAAATTCATTAGCAATCAGCCCCAGCATTTT. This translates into CASSDKFISNQPQHF.

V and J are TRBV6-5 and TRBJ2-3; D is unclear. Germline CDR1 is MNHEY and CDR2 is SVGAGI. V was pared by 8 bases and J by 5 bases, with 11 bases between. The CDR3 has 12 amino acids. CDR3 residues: CASGLGIDTQYF. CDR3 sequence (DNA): TGTGCCAGCGGGCTCGGCATAGATACGCAGTATTTT.

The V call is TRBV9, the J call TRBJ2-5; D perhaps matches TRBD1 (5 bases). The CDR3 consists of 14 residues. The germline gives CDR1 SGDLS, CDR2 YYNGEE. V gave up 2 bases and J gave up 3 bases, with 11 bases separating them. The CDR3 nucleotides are TGTGCCAGCAGCGTGGGGCGGTGGGAAGAGACCCAGTACTTC. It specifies CASSVGRWEETQYF. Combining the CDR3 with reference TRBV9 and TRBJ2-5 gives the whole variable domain DSGVTQTPKHLITATGQRVTLRCSPRSGDLSVYWYQQSLDQGLQFLIQYYNGEERAKGNILERFSAQQFPDLHSELNLSSLELGDSALYFCASSVGRWEETQYFGPGTRLLVL.

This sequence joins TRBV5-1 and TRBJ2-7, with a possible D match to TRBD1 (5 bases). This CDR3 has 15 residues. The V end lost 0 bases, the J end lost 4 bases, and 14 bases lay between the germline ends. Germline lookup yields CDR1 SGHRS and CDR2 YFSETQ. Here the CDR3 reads CASSLEPGNRYEQYF. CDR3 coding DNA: TGCGCCAGCAGCTTGGAACCAGGGAATAGGTACGAGCAGTACTTC.

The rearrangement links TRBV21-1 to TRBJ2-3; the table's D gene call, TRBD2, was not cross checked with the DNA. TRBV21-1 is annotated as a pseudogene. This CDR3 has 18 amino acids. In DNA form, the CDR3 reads TGTGCCAGCAGCAACCCGTGTGGACTAGCGGGACTCACAGATACGCAGTATTTT. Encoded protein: CASSNPCGLAGLTDTQYF.

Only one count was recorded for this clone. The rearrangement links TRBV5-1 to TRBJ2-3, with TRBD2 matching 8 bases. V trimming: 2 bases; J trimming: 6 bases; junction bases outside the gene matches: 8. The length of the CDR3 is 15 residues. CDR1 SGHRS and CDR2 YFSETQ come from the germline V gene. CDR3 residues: CASSFLSGNWDTQYF. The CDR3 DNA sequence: TGCGCCAGCAGCTTCCTTAGCGGGAATTGGGATACGCAGTATTTT.

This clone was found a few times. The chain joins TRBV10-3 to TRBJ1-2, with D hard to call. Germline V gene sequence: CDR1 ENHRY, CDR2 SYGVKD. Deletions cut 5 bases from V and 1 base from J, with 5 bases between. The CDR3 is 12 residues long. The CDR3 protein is CAISQDNYGYTF. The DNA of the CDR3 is TGTGCCATCAGTCAGGATAACTATGGCTACACCTTC.

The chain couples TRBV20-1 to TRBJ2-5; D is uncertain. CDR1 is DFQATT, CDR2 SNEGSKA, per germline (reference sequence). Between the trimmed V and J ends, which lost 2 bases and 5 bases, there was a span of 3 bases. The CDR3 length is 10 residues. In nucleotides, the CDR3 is TGCAGTGCTAGACGGGAGACCCAGTACTTC. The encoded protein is CSARRETQYF.

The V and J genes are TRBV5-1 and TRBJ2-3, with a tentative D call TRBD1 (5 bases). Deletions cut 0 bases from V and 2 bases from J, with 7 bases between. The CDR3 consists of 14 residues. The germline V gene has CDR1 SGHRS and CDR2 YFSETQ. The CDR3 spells CASSLGQSTDTQYF. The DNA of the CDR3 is TGCGCCAGCAGCTTGGGACAGTCCACAGATACGCAGTATTTT. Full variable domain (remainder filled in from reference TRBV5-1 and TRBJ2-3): KAGVTQTPRYLIKTRGQQVTLSCSPISGHRSVSWYQQTPGQGLQFLFEYFSETQRNKGNFPGRFSGRQFSNSRSEMNVSTLELGDSALYLCASSLGQSTDTQYFGPGTRLTVL.

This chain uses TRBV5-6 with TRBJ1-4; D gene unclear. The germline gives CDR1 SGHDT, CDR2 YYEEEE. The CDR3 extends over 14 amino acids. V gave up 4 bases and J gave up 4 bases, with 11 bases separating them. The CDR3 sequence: CASSPTPVNEKLFF. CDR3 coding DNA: TGTGCCAGCAGCCCGACACCGGTTAATGAAAAACTGTTTTTT.

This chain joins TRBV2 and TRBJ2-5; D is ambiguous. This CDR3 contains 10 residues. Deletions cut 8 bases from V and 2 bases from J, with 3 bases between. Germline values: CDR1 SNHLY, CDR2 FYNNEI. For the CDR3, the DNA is TGTGCCAGCTCGCAAGAGACCCAGTACTTC. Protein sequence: CASSQETQYF.

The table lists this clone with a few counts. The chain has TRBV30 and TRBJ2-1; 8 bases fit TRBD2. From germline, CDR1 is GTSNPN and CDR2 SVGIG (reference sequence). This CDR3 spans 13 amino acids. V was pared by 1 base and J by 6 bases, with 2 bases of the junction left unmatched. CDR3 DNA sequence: TGTGCCTGGAGTGAGCGGGAGCCCAATGAGCAGTTCTTC. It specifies CAWSEREPNEQFF.

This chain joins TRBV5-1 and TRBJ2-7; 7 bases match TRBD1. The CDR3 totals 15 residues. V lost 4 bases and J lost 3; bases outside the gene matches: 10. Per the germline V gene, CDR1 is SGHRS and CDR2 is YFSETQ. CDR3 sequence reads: CASSLSTGPNYEQYF. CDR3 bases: TGCGCCAGCAGCCTGTCGACAGGGCCAAACTACGAGCAGTACTTC.

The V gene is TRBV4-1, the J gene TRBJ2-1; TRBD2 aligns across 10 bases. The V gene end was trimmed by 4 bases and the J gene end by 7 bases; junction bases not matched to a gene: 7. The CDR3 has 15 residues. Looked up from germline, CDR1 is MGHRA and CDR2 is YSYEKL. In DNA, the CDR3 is TGCGCCAGCAGCCGATTCACTAGCGGGGAGAATGAGCAGTTCTTC. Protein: CASSRFTSGENEQFF.

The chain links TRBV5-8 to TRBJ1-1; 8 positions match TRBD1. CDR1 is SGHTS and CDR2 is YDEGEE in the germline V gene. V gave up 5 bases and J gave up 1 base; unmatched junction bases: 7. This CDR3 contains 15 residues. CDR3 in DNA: TGTGCCAGCAGTTCACTCAGGGGGCCGAACACTGAAGCTTTCTTT. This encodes CASSSLRGPNTEAFF.